These 31 T cell receptor beta chains came from one sample sequenced in a study of blood T cell repertoires in COVID-19. Clones were sequenced by immunoSEQ multiplex PCR, and TCRdb holds only the in-frame ones, with some missing. The sample consists of about 240,000 clones, roughly four fifths of them appearing once. Source material: peripheral blood. The receptors were gathered from a woman over 75 with acute or convalescent COVID-19.

The genes are TRBV6-5 and TRBJ1-2; 8 nucleotides match TRBD1. The germline V gene encodes CDR1 MNHEY and CDR2 SVGAGI. The CDR3 totals 15 residues. Trimming removed 2 bases from V and 4 bases from J; junction bases left unmatched: 6. This chain's CDR3 is CASSYGQGAVYGYTF. The CDR3 bases are TGTGCCAGCAGTTACGGCCAGGGGGCCGTCTATGGCTACACCTTC.

This sequence joins TRBV2 and TRBJ1-4; 7 bases are a match to TRBD1. V lost 10 bases and J lost 6; bases outside the gene matches: 5. Germline V lookup: CDR1 SNHLY, CDR2 FYNNEI. This CDR3 is built from 12 residues. CDR3 protein: CAIQGFDEKLFF. The CDR3 region has the DNA TGTGCCATACAGGGGTTCGATGAAAAACTGTTTTTT.

The V and J genes are TRBV19 and TRBJ2-5, with 7 nucleotides matching TRBD1. The CDR3 has 14 residues. With 1 base clipped from V and 5 bases from J, the junction kept 4 bases outside the gene matches. Germline assignment: CDR1 LNHDA and CDR2 SQIVND (reference sequence). The CDR3 protein is CASSIGQGHETQYF. CDR3 sequence (DNA): TGTGCCAGTAGTATAGGACAGGGACACGAGACCCAGTACTTC.

In DNA form, the CDR3 reads TGTGCCAGCAGCCGAGGGGGGACAGGGGTTACTGAAGCTTTCTTT. This codes for CASSRGGTGVTEAFF. This sequence joins TRBV28 and TRBJ1-1; 10 nucleotides align to TRBD1. This CDR3 has 15 residues. V trimming: 6 bases; J trimming: 5 bases; junction bases outside the gene matches: 9. The germline V gene has CDR1 MDHEN and CDR2 SYDVKM.

The chain recombines TRBV25-1 with TRBJ1-1; D is unclear. This CDR3 spans 16 amino acids. The germline V gene encodes CDR1 MGHDK and CDR2 SYGVNS. V was clipped by 1 base and J by 0 bases, with 12 bases between them. The DNA for the CDR3 is TGTGCCAGCAGTGAATTGTCCGGTGCACTGAACACTGAAGCTTTCTTT. Protein sequence: CASSELSGALNTEAFF.

The chain couples TRBV7-2 to TRBJ1-6; D is possibly TRBD1 (6 bases). Trimming removed 5 bases at V and 7 bases at J, with 15 bases between. Germline CDR1 SGHTA, CDR2 FQGNSA. The CDR3 loop spans 15 amino acids. As DNA, the CDR3 is TGTGCCAGCAGCCCCCGAGGGGGTACAAATTCACCCCTCCACTTT. Its translation is CASSPRGGTNSPLHF. Full variable domain (remainder filled in from reference TRBV7-2 and TRBJ1-6): GAGVSQSPSNKVTEKGKDVELRCDPISGHTALYWYRQSLGQGLEFLIYFQGNSAPDKSGLPSDRFSAERTGGSVSTLTIQRTQQEDSAVYLCASSPRGGTNSPLHFGNGTRLTVT.

J is TRBJ2-6 and V is TRBV19; D not certain. CDR1 LNHDA and CDR2 SQIVND come from the germline V gene (reference sequence). Trimming left V 10 bases short and J 0 bases short, with 13 bases between. The CDR3 consists of 15 residues. The CDR3 DNA follows: TGTGCCACGGGTGCTGAGAGCTCTGGGGCCAACGTCCTGACTTTC. Its protein product is CATGAESSGANVLTF.

This chain links TRBV7-2 with TRBJ1-5, with 9 bases lining up with TRBD1. The CDR3 runs to 15 residues. V trimming: 5 bases; J trimming: 6 bases; junction bases outside the gene matches: 8. Germline values: CDR1 SGHTA, CDR2 FQGNSA. DNA for the CDR3: TGTGCCAGCAGCCTAAGGACAGGGGTAGGTCAGCCCCAGCATTTT. Residues: CASSLRTGVGQPQHF.

The chain has TRBV5-1 and TRBJ2-2, with D possibly being TRBD1 (6 bases). Germline CDR1 SGHRS, CDR2 YFSETQ. The CDR3 is made up of 16 amino acids. V was cut by 0 bases and J by 3 bases, with 12 bases left in between. The CDR3 sequence: CASSLATGWDTGELFF. The CDR3 bases are TGCGCCAGCAGCTTGGCTACAGGGTGGGACACCGGGGAGCTGTTTTTT.

This rearrangement joins TRBV4-2 to TRBJ1-5; weak D call: TRBD1 (6 bases). Germline V gene data show CDR1 as LGHNA and CDR2 as YNFKEQ. The length of the CDR3 is 22 residues. Trimming cost V 4 bases and J 2 bases, with 33 bases left between them. The CDR3 protein is CASSRAQLGAETGKSGNQPQHF. In DNA, the CDR3 is TGTGCCAGCAGCCGAGCCCAATTAGGTGCTGAGACAGGCAAAAGTGGCAATCAGCCCCAGCATTTT.

The J gene is TRBJ1-1, the V gene TRBV6-6, with a tentative D call TRBD1 (5 bases). The germline V gene has CDR1 MNHNY and CDR2 SVGAGI (reference sequence). This CDR3 spans 13 amino acids. Between the trimmed V and J ends, which lost 7 bases and 1 base, there was a span of 10 bases. This chain's CDR3 is CASTRRGNTEAFF. The CDR3 nucleotides are TGTGCCAGCACAAGAAGGGGGAACACTGAAGCTTTCTTT.

This chain uses TRBV6-6 with TRBJ2-7; 11 bases agree with TRBD1. This CDR3 region has 15 residues. Germline-derived CDR1 and CDR2 are MNHNY and SVGAGI (reference sequence). V dropped 6 bases and J dropped 2; count of bases not matched to a gene: 6. The CDR3 DNA reads as TGTGCCAGCAGCCGGGGACAGGGGGTAGCCTACGAGCAGTACTTC. Translated, it gives CASSRGQGVAYEQYF.

This clone showed up just a few times. V usage is TRBV28 and J usage is TRBJ1-6; D uncertain. Between the trimmed V and J ends, which lost 3 bases and 7 bases, there was a span of 10 bases. This CDR3 comprises 14 residues. CDR1 is MDHEN and CDR2 is SYDVKM in the germline V gene. The CDR3 DNA follows: TGTGCCAGCAGTTTCTCCGGGAGAAATTCACCCCTCCACTTT. Protein product: CASSFSGRNSPLHF.

The chain couples TRBV19 to TRBJ1-5, with 8 positions matching TRBD1. From germline, CDR1 is LNHDA and CDR2 SQIVND (reference sequence). V trimming: 4 bases; J trimming: 9 bases; junction bases outside the gene matches: 14. CDR3 size: 16 residues. The chain's CDR3 is CASSTPDRVRDRPQHF. CDR3 sequence (DNA): TGTGCCAGTAGTACCCCGGACAGGGTAAGGGATCGGCCCCAGCATTTT.

The chain is built from TRBV3-1 (or the pseudogene TRBV3-2) and TRBJ2-1; 14 bases align to TRBD2. The J segment lost 0 bases and the V segment lost 4 bases, leaving 2 bases of the junction unmatched. Germline V lookup: CDR1 LGHDT, CDR2 YNNKEL (reference sequence). CDR3 size: 17 residues. CDR3 nucleotides: TGTGCCAGCAGCCCCGGACTAGCGGGGGGCTCCTACAATGAGCAGTTCTTC. Its protein is CASSPGLAGGSYNEQFF.

The chain has TRBV3-1 (or the pseudogene TRBV3-2) and TRBJ1-2; 8 bases match TRBD1. The V gene end was trimmed by 6 bases and the J gene end by 4 bases; junction bases not matched to a gene: 7. CDR1 and CDR2 from the germline V gene are LGHDT and YNNKEL (reference sequence). The length of the CDR3 is 14 residues. This CDR3 is CASSRLGTGYGYTF. Written as DNA, the CDR3 is TGTGCCAGCAGTCGACTTGGGACAGGCTATGGCTACACCTTC.

The J gene is TRBJ2-3, the V gene TRBV24-1; no clear D gene. CDR1 is KGHDR, CDR2 SFDVKD, per germline. Trimming removed 2 bases at V and 4 bases at J, with 12 bases between. The length of the CDR3 is 15 residues. Here the CDR3 DNA reads TGTGCCACCAGTGATTCCCGACTCGTCCCAGATACGCAGTATTTT. Its translation is CATSDSRLVPDTQYF.

The chain recombines TRBV6-5 with TRBJ1-1; D is perhaps TRBD1 (6 bases). Germline CDR1 and CDR2: MNHEY and SVGAGI. This CDR3 comprises 15 residues. Trimming took 5 bases from V and 4 from J, leaving 17 bases between them. The CDR3 here is CASSQLSTGTTEAFF. The CDR3 region has the DNA TGTGCCAGCAGTCAATTGAGCACAGGGACCACTGAAGCTTTCTTT.

The rearrangement joins TRBV5-1 to TRBJ1-5; no clear D gene. This CDR3 is built from 15 residues. V was trimmed by 0 bases and J by 6 bases, leaving 13 bases between them. Germline V gene data show CDR1 as SGHRS and CDR2 as YFSETQ. In DNA, the CDR3 is TGCGCCAGCAGCTTGGCTGGCCAAAGCGGTCAGCCCCAGCATTTT. Its protein is CASSLAGQSGQPQHF.

This clone was seen once. The genes are TRBV9 and TRBJ2-1; 9 bases line up with TRBD2. Unmatched junction bases numbered 3, after V lost 0 bases and J lost 2 bases. The CDR3 spans 16 residues. The germline CDR1 and CDR2 sequences are SGDLS and YYNGEE. CDR3 protein: CASSVASGGTYNEQFF. In nucleotides, the CDR3 is TGTGCCAGCAGCGTAGCGAGCGGGGGGACCTACAATGAGCAGTTCTTC.

The rearrangement links TRBV27 to TRBJ2-5; 9 bases align to TRBD2. The J segment lost 9 bases and the V segment lost 11 bases, leaving 13 bases of the junction unmatched. This CDR3 has 13 amino acids. From germline, CDR1 is MNHEY and CDR2 SMNVEV (reference sequence). This chain's CDR3 is CAATAGGAGAQYF. Here the CDR3 DNA reads TGTGCCGCAACGGCGGGGGGGGCGGGGGCCCAGTACTTC.

The chain joins TRBV7-8 to TRBJ2-2, with 10 nucleotides matching TRBD2. The CDR3 contains 17 residues. The trim removed 0 bases at V and 9 bases at J, leaving 10 bases unmatched. In germline, CDR1 is SGHVS, CDR2 FQNEAQ. The CDR3 nucleotides read TGTGCCAGCAGCTTAGCCCTAGCGGGGGATGTTTGGAGGGAGCTGTTTTTT. It is translated as CASSLALAGDVWRELFF.

The chain combines TRBV30 with TRBJ2-5; TRBD2 is a possible D gene (6 bases). CDR1 is GTSNPN and CDR2 is SVGIG in the germline V gene (reference sequence). This CDR3 spans 13 amino acids. Trimming removed 2 bases at V and 3 bases at J, with 10 bases between. The CDR3 is CAWSIREKETQYF. CDR3 coding DNA: TGTGCCTGGAGTATCCGGGAGAAAGAGACCCAGTACTTC.

CDR3: CASSPGQGILYGDGYTF. Written as DNA, the CDR3 is TGTGCCAGCAGCCCAGGACAGGGTATCCTCTATGGGGATGGCTACACCTTC. The V call is TRBV7-8, the J call TRBJ1-2; 8 bases line up with TRBD1. The V segment lost 5 bases and the J segment 6 bases; nucleotides outside the gene matches: 17. Germline values: CDR1 SGHVS, CDR2 FQNEAQ. This CDR3 comprises 17 residues.

The chain recombines TRBV6-5 with TRBJ1-4; D uncertain. CDR1 is MNHEY, CDR2 SVGAGI, per germline. V was pared by 7 bases and J by 8 bases, with 17 bases between. This CDR3 has 14 residues. The CDR3 region has the DNA TGTGCCAGCAAGGAAGGACTCGCGAGGGAAAAACTGTTTTTT. Translated: CASKEGLAREKLFF.

The rearrangement links TRBV7-6 to TRBJ1-1, with 8 bases aligning to TRBD1. The CDR3 consists of 14 residues. V gave up 2 bases and J gave up 6 bases; unmatched junction bases: 5. The V gene's germline CDR1 is SGHVS and CDR2 FNYEAQ. The CDR3 DNA reads as TGTGCCAGCAGCTTAAAGGACAGGGACGCTGAAGCTTTCTTT. Translation gives CASSLKDRDAEAFF.

The V and J genes are TRBV5-1 and TRBJ2-3; 11 bases line up with TRBD1. Germline loops: CDR1 SGHRS, CDR2 YFSETQ. CDR3 length equals 16 residues. V lost 4 bases and J lost 3; bases outside the gene matches: 7. This chain's CDR3 is CASSTRGQGATDTQYF. CDR3 in DNA: TGCGCCAGCAGCACCCGAGGACAGGGGGCAACAGATACGCAGTATTTT.

V gene TRBV2 combines with J gene TRBJ1-1, with D hard to call. The V gene lost 7 bases and the J gene lost 7 bases, with 13 bases spanning the gap. Germline CDR1 reads SNHLY; CDR2 reads FYNNEI. The CDR3 consists of 12 residues. The CDR3 reads CASKGSGSEAFF. The DNA for the CDR3 is TGTGCCAGCAAGGGCAGCGGCAGTGAAGCTTTCTTT.

V is TRBV11-2 and J is TRBJ2-1; D is possibly TRBD2 (7 bases). Germline-derived CDR1 and CDR2 are SGHAT and FQNNGV. V lost 1 base and J lost 8, with 9 bases in between. The CDR3 totals 13 residues. The CDR3 reads CASSLAGGYEQFF. The CDR3 coding sequence is TGTGCCAGCAGCTTAGCGGGGGGCTATGAGCAGTTCTTC.

This clone was seen a single time. V and J are TRBV28 and TRBJ1-4; 7 bases are a match to TRBD1. V shed 3 bases, J shed 9 bases, and the junction held 4 bases outside the gene matches. This CDR3 region has 13 residues. The germline V gene has CDR1 MDHEN and CDR2 SYDVKM. The CDR3 DNA follows: TGTGCCAGCAGTTTGGGACAGACCCAAAAACTGTTTTTT. Translating it yields CASSLGQTQKLFF.

This clone was picked up a small number of times. The chain links TRBV27 to TRBJ2-5; D gene ambiguous. This CDR3 has 13 amino acids. Germline V lookup: CDR1 MNHEY, CDR2 SMNVEV (reference sequence). Deletions cut 1 base from V and 5 bases from J, with 8 bases between. CDR3 residues: CASSLFPPETQYF. CDR3 nucleotides: TGTGCCAGCAGTTTATTCCCCCCGGAGACCCAGTACTTC.